This paragraph covers one T cell receptor (beta chain) sequence. This receptor's antigen is unknown. Base qualities are not recorded, but no much larger clone differs from it by a single base. This sample was included in a study of blood T cell repertoires in COVID-19 (dated by TCRdb to about 2020). Context from the whole study: The collaborator samples originated in the United States, Italy and Spain and spanned the acute and convalescent phases of COVID-19. The material from the prospective study consisted of cDNA or gDNA derived from T cells, B-cell-depleted T cells, or PBMCs. Subjects who had been exposed to COVID-19, were actively infected with it, or had recovered from it provided the deeply sampled blood TCRbeta repertoires that made up the dataset. The repertoires were released in a freely available public database intended as a resource for research on the immune response to SARS-CoV-2. Samples came from the ongoing ImmuneRACE study (first 160 participants) plus 1,254 subjects from 6 global collaborators. Nearly every sample came with metadata listing a de-identified subject ID, COVID-19 status, age in years and sex. Where available, HLA class I and class II types were taken from metadata supplied by the sample provider and were not determined by assay-based typing.

Each collaborating institution followed its own protocols to collect whole blood in K2EDTA tubes. For TCRbeta analysis, collaborators shipped samples in one of three forms: frozen whole blood, isolated PBMCs, or DNA extracted from either of those sample types. TCRbeta CDR3 regions were amplified from genomic DNA using the immunoSEQ Assay, a bias-controlled multiplex PCR. On the study's bioinformatics: Within the assay, amplification of reference gene primers was used to estimate how many nucleated cells each sample contained. To quantify the absolute abundance of each unique TCRbeta CDR3 rearrangement, sequence reads were collapsed and filtered. For each sample, productive Simpson clonality was calculated by taking the square root of Simpson's diversity index across productive rearrangements. The clones in this table, taken by TCRdb from immuneACCESS, are in-frame only. Not every clone is retained; where verified, under half of the shortfall comes from an unresolved V gene, and the cause of the rest is unknown. That table supplies the V and J calls and clone size; D and trimming were determined from the DNA. This sample gives tens of thousands of clones in total; 90% of them show up just once. Around an eighth of the sample lies in the top ten.

General conclusions and limits of the study: The amount of clinical and demographic metadata varied by source and participant and was provided uncurated.

Sequenced material: peripheral blood. This TCR derives from a human donor with active COVID-19. The donor label of this sample is uncertain.

The CDR3 in this case is CASSLAWPANEKLFF. The bases read TGTGCCAGCAGCTTAGCGTGGCCAGCTAATGAAAAACTGTTTTTT. The rearranged chain carries TRBV7-8 and TRBJ1-4, with the D gene not clear enough to name. Including the terminal cysteine and phenylalanine, the CDR3 comprises 15 residues. Of all the DNA, just the CDR3 is kept, 45 bases in frame from base 1. The germline V gene sets CDR1 to SGHVS and CDR2 to FQNEAQ. Between the V and J ends, shortened by 0 bases and 3 bases respectively, the junction contains 8 bases. The reference TRBV7-8 and TRBJ1-4 proteins fill in what lies around the CDR3, so the full variable domain reads GAGVSQSPRYKVAKRGQDVALRCDPISGHVSLFWYQQALGQGPEFLTYFQNEAQLDKSGLPSDRFFAERPEGSVSTLKIQRTQQEDSAVYLCASSLAWPANEKLFFGSGTQLSVL.